The 18 T cell receptor beta chains below were found in one sample sequenced in a study of technical replicates of blood from a few donors. TCRdb's table, derived via immunoSEQ multiplex PCR, lists solely in-frame clones and lacks some. This sample has around 65,000 clones, with 80% to 90% found just once. The sample was PBMCs. Receptors were obtained from a human donor in good health. Some clones in this sample may be carry-over from other donors' samples.

The rearrangement links TRBV5-1 to TRBJ2-3; the match to TRBD2 covers 7 bases. The CDR3 has 15 residues. Germline lookup yields CDR1 SGHRS and CDR2 YFSETQ. V was clipped by 4 bases and J by 1 base; unmatched bases: 6. The CDR3 DNA reads TGCGCCAGCAGCCCGGGGGACTATCGCACAGATACGCAGTATTTT. It translates to CASSPGDYRTDTQYF.

The chain combines TRBV5-6 with TRBJ1-1; no reliable D call. The CDR3 is made up of 13 amino acids. The germline V gene encodes CDR1 SGHDT and CDR2 YYEEEE. Trimming pared 5 bases from V and 1 base from J, leaving 9 bases between. The CDR3 coding sequence is TGTGCCAGCAGTACCCGGTGGAACACTGAAGCTTTCTTT. This translates into CASSTRWNTEAFF.

This sequence joins TRBV7-8 and TRBJ1-2; the D is unclear. The CDR3 covers 13 residues. Trimming pared 5 bases from V and 7 bases from J, leaving 14 bases between. The germline gives CDR1 SGHVS, CDR2 FQNEAQ. Here the CDR3 DNA reads TGTGCCAGCAGCCAAACGGGATTTGGTGGCTACACCTTC. Translation gives CASSQTGFGGYTF. The full variable domain, rest sourced from reference TRBV7-8 and TRBJ1-2, is GAGVSQSPRYKVAKRGQDVALRCDPISGHVSLFWYQQALGQGPEFLTYFQNEAQLDKSGLPSDRFFAERPEGSVSTLKIQRTQQEDSAVYLCASSQTGFGGYTFGSGTRLTVV.

Here the CDR3 reads CASSRIGGGFTDTQYF. In DNA form, the CDR3 reads TGTGCCAGCAGCCGGATTGGCGGGGGGTTCACAGATACGCAGTATTTT. V and J are TRBV5-4 and TRBJ2-3; 8 positions match TRBD2. Losses at the gene ends were 4 bases for V and 2 bases for J; bases not matched to a gene: 9. The germline CDR1 and CDR2 sequences are SGHNT and YYREEE (reference sequence). The CDR3 sequence is 16 residues long.

The chain uses TRBV6-5 and TRBJ1-3, with D maybe TRBD1 (5 bases). Looked up from germline, CDR1 is MNHEY and CDR2 is SVGAGI. V was cut by 6 bases and J by 0 bases, with 12 bases left in between. This CDR3 comprises 15 residues. DNA for the CDR3: TGTGCCAGCAGCGACACAGGCTTCTCTGGAAACACCATATATTTT. Translating it yields CASSDTGFSGNTIYF.

The V gene is TRBV2, the J gene TRBJ2-2; 8 bases are shared with TRBD1. The CDR3 length is 14 residues. Germline CDR1 reads SNHLY; CDR2 reads FYNNEI. V trimming: 7 bases; J trimming: 4 bases; junction bases outside the gene matches: 5. The CDR3 sequence: CASKVTGVTGELFF. The DNA for the CDR3 is TGTGCCAGCAAAGTGACAGGGGTCACCGGGGAGCTGTTTTTT. The full variable domain, its missing parts supplied by reference TRBV2 and TRBJ2-2, is EPEVTQTPSHQVTQMGQEVILRCVPISNHLYFYWYRQILGQKVEFLVSFYNNEISEKSEIFDDQFSVERPDGSNFTLKIRSTKLEDSAMYFCASKVTGVTGELFFGEGSRLTVL.

J is TRBJ1-1 and V is TRBV4-1; D remains ambiguous. Germline CDR1 is MGHRA and CDR2 is YSYEKL. V dropped 2 bases and J dropped 1 base, with 8 bases sitting between them. The CDR3 runs 14 residues. CDR3 amino acids: CASSQPTKNTEAFF. CDR3 sequence (DNA): TGCGCCAGCAGCCAACCAACAAAGAACACTGAAGCTTTCTTT.

The chain is built from TRBV4-2 and TRBJ1-2; 7 bases fit TRBD1. This CDR3 has 16 residues. V lost 1 base, J lost 4 bases, and 9 bases stayed unmatched. The germline V gene encodes CDR1 LGHNA and CDR2 YNFKEQ. CDR3 loop: CASSQVGGGGGYGYTF. DNA for the CDR3: TGTGCCAGCAGCCAAGTAGGAGGGGGCGGAGGCTATGGCTACACCTTC.

V gene TRBV7-6 combines with J gene TRBJ2-3, with 10 bases lining up with TRBD2. Germline-derived CDR1 and CDR2 are SGHVS and FNYEAQ. V trimming: 1 base; J trimming: 2 bases; junction bases outside the gene matches: 3. CDR3 length: 16 amino acids. The DNA of the CDR3 is TGTGCCAGCAGCTTAGAGCGGGGGGGCCTCACAGATACGCAGTATTTT. Translating gives CASSLERGGLTDTQYF. Together with reference TRBV7-6 and TRBJ2-3, the CDR3 gives the full variable domain: GAGVSQSPRYKVTKRGQDVALRCDPISGHVSLYWYRQALGQGPEFLTYFNYEAQQDKSGLPNDRFSAERPEGSISTLTIQRTEQRDSAMYRCASSLERGGLTDTQYFGPGTRLTVL.

The chain recombines TRBV12-5 with TRBJ1-1; D may be TRBD1 (5 bases). Germline values: CDR1 LGHNT, CDR2 FRNRAP. With 0 bases removed from V and 5 bases from J, the gap between germline ends came to 7 bases. The CDR3 runs 13 residues. The DNA of the CDR3 is TGTGCTAGTGGTTTGGTAAGGGGAACTGAAGCTTTCTTT. It codes for CASGLVRGTEAFF.

The chain is built from TRBV10-2 and TRBJ2-2; the D gene is possibly TRBD2 (6 bases). Germline values: CDR1 WSHSY, CDR2 SAAADI. The germline V and J ends were trimmed by 6 bases and 4 bases, with 9 bases remaining between them. The CDR3 extends over 13 amino acids. For the CDR3, the DNA is TGCGCCAGCAGCCACGGGGGCACCGGGGAGCTGTTTTTT. Protein: CASSHGGTGELFF.

This chain links TRBV7-9 with TRBJ2-1; a weak D match, TRBD2 (6 bases). With 5 bases removed from V and 10 bases from J, the gap between germline ends came to 12 bases. CDR3 length: 12 residues. Germline V lookup: CDR1 SEHNR, CDR2 FQNEAQ (reference sequence). CDR3 sequence (DNA): TGTGCCAGCAGCCAGCGTCTAGCGGAGCAGTTCTTC. It encodes CASSQRLAEQFF.

The chain couples TRBV7-8 to TRBJ1-4; D is undetermined. The CDR3 runs to 15 residues. The V gene lost 1 base and the J gene lost 2 bases, with 8 bases spanning the gap. CDR1 is SGHVS and CDR2 is FQNEAQ in the germline V gene. The CDR3 sequence is CASSLVRGTNEKLFF. The CDR3 bases are TGTGCCAGCAGCTTAGTTCGGGGTACTAATGAAAAACTGTTTTTT.

This chain joins TRBV9 and TRBJ1-6; D may be TRBD1 (6 bases). Germline assignment: CDR1 SGDLS and CDR2 YYNGEE. This CDR3 region has 15 residues. V lost 3 bases and J lost 3, with 10 bases in between. The CDR3 DNA reads TGTGCCAGCAGCGCCGACAGGCGCTATAATTCACCCCTCCACTTT. Translation gives CASSADRRYNSPLHF.

This chain connects TRBV18 to TRBJ1-3; D is unresolved. The ends were cut back, 5 bases at V and 1 base at J, with 9 bases in the middle. The CDR3 is 14 residues long. Germline V gene lookup returns CDR1 KGHSH and CDR2 LQKENI. Here the CDR3 reads CASSEGGSGNTIYF. CDR3 sequence (DNA): TGTGCCAGCTCAGAGGGAGGTTCTGGAAACACCATATATTTT.

The chain is built from TRBV7-9 and TRBJ2-5; 8 bases line up with TRBD2. V dropped 2 bases and J dropped 5; count of bases not matched to a gene: 7. The CDR3 totals 15 residues. Per the germline V gene, CDR1 is SEHNR and CDR2 is FQNEAQ (reference sequence). In DNA form, the CDR3 reads TGTGCCAGCAGCTTACTCGGGGGGGCCGAGGAGACCCAGTACTTC. Translated, it gives CASSLLGGAEETQYF.

The chain has TRBV2 and TRBJ2-5, with TRBD1 as a possible D gene (5 bases). The germline V gene encodes CDR1 SNHLY and CDR2 FYNNEI. This CDR3 has 15 amino acids. With 11 bases removed from V and 1 base from J, the gap between germline ends came to 20 bases. This CDR3 is CACTNTGMSQETQYF. In DNA, the CDR3 is TGTGCCTGCACTAACACAGGCATGAGCCAAGAGACCCAGTACTTC.

The chain links TRBV30 to TRBJ2-1; D is undetermined. Trimming stripped 6 bases from V and 4 bases from J, with 10 bases between. This CDR3 has 12 residues. From germline, CDR1 is GTSNPN and CDR2 SVGIG (reference sequence). Written as DNA, the CDR3 is TGTGCCTGCAAGACTTATTACAATGAGCAGTTCTTC. This gives the protein CACKTYYNEQFF.